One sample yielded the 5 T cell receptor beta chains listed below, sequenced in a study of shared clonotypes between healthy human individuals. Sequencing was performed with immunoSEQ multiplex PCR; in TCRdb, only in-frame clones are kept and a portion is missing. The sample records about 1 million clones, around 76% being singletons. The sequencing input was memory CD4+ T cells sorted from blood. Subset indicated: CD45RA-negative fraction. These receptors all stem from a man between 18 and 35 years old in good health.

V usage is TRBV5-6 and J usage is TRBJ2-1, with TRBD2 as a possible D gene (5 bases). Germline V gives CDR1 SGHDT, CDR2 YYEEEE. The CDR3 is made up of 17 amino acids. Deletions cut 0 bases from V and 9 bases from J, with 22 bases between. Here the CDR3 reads CASSLAGNNLIKGEQFF. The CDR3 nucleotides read TGTGCCAGCAGCTTGGCCGGGAACAACTTAATTAAGGGTGAGCAGTTCTTC.

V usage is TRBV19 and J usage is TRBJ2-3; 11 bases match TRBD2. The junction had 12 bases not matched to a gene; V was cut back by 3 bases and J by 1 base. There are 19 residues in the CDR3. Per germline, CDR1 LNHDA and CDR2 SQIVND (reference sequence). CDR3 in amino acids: CASSISGLAGSIRTDTQYF. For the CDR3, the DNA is TGTGCCAGTAGTATCAGCGGACTAGCGGGTTCCATACGCACAGATACGCAGTATTTT.

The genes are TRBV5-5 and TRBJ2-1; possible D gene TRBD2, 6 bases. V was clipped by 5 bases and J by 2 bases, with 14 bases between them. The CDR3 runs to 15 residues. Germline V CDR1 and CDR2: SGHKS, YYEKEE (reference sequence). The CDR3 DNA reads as TGTGCCAGCAGACCAACGGGCGGGGCCTACAATGAGCAGTTCTTC. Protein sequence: CASRPTGGAYNEQFF.

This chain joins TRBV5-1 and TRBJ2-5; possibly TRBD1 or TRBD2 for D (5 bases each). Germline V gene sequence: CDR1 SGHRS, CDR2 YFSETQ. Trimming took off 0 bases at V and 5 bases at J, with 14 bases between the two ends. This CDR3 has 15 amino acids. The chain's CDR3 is CASSLVGDSRETQYF. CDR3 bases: TGCGCCAGCAGCTTGGTGGGAGACAGTCGGGAGACCCAGTACTTC.

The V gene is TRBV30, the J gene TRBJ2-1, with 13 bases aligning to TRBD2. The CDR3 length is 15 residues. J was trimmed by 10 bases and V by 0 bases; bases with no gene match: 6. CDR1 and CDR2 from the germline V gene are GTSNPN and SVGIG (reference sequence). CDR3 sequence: CAWSVGLAGEDEQFF. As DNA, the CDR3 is TGTGCCTGGAGTGTAGGACTAGCGGGAGAGGACGAGCAGTTCTTC.